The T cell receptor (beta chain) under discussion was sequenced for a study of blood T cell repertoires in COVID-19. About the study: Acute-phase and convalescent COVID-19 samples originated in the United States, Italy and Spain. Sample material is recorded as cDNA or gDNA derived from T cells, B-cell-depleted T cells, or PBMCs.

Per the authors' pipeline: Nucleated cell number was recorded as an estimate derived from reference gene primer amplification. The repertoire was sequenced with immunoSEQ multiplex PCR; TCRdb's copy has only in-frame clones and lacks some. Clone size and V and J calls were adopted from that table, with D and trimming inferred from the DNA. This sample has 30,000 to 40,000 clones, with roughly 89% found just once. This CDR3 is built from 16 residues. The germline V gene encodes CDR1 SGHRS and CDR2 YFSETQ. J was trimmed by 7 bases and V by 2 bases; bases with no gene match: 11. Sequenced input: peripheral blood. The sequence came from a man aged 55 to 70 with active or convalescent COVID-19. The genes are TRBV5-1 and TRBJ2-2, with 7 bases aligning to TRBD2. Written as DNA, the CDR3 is TGCGCCAGCAGCTTCCTCTCCCCTCGCGGGGGCGGGGAGCTGTTTTTT. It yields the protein CASSFLSPRGGGELFF. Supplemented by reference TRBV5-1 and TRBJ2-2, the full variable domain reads KAGVTQTPRYLIKTRGQQVTLSCSPISGHRSVSWYQQTPGQGLQFLFEYFSETQRNKGNFPGRFSGRQFSNSRSEMNVSTLELGDSALYLCASSFLSPRGGGELFFGEGSRLTVL.